The entry below describes one TCR beta chain. Its antigen is currently unknown. TCRdb redid the calling of the 5' RACE reads with MiXCR, one entry per CDR3 protein. The table records approximately 180,000 distinct CDR3 sequences, 16% of them present only once. The data originate from a study of T-cell memory formation after mild COVID-19. General study findings and limits: A second wave of clones peaked on day 37, and their SARS-CoV-2 specificity went unconfirmed. In pre-infection memory, a portion of responding clones appeared, which suggested that cross-reactive memory joined.

Germline lookup yields CDR1 SGHTA and CDR2 FQGTGA. The CDR3 runs to 16 residues. Trimming cost V 5 bases and J 7 bases, with 21 bases left between them. The V and J genes are TRBV7-3 and TRBJ2-1, with D possibly matching TRBD2 (6 bases). The TCR was taken from an adult woman who had mild COVID-19 (a few samples of this study predate the infection). Cell type and time point are not known. Material: PBMCs or a T cell subset sorted from them (not recorded which). The CDR3 sequence is CASSLRALVAGNEQFF. CDR3 sequence (DNA): TGTGCCAGCAGCCTCAGGGCCCTAGTGGCGGGGAATGAGCAGTTCTTC.